This TCR beta chain came from a study of cytomegalovirus exposure and HLA in healthy donors. Study-wide results and limits: One variant, a missense change in DCLRE1C, was linked in a later analysis to TCR beta V- and J-gene trimming. Across all donors, roughly uniform sequencing depth was an assumption of the presence/absence analyses. In the analysis, some V segments, TRBV6-2 and TRBV6-3 included, were excluded as indistinguishable.

Trimming stripped 0 bases from V and 3 bases from J, with 9 bases between. The germline gives CDR1 SGHKS, CDR2 YYEKEE (reference sequence). The CDR3 extends over 15 amino acids. 13 Jbeta primers and 60 Vbeta primers were used for the PCR. This table comes from immunoSEQ multiplex PCR, and its TCRdb copy is limited to in-frame clones, with some not included. The sample lists fewer than 120,000 clones, more than 65% occurring once. With respect to this clone: Antigen: not known.

Sequenced material: PBMCs. The J gene is TRBJ1-4, the V gene TRBV5-5; the D gene is possibly TRBD1 (5 bases). This sequence originates from a man aged 25-45 years in good health and CMV-seropositive. The CDR3 loop is CASSLAPGSNEKLFF. The CDR3 DNA reads TGTGCCAGCAGCTTGGCCCCAGGGTCTAATGAAAAACTGTTTTTT.